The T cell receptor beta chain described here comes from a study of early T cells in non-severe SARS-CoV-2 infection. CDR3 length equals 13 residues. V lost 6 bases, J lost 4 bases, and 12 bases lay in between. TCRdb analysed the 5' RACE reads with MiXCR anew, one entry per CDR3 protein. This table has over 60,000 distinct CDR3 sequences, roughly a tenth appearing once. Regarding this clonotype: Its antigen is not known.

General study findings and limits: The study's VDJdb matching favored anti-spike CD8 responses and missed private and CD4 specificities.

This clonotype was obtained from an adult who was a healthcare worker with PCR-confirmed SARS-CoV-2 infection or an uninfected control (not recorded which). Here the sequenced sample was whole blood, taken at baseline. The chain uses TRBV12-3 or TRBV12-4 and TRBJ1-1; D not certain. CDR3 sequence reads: CASSPLEGTEAFF. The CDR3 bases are TGTGCCAGCAGCCCTCTTGAGGGCACTGAAGCTTTCTTT.